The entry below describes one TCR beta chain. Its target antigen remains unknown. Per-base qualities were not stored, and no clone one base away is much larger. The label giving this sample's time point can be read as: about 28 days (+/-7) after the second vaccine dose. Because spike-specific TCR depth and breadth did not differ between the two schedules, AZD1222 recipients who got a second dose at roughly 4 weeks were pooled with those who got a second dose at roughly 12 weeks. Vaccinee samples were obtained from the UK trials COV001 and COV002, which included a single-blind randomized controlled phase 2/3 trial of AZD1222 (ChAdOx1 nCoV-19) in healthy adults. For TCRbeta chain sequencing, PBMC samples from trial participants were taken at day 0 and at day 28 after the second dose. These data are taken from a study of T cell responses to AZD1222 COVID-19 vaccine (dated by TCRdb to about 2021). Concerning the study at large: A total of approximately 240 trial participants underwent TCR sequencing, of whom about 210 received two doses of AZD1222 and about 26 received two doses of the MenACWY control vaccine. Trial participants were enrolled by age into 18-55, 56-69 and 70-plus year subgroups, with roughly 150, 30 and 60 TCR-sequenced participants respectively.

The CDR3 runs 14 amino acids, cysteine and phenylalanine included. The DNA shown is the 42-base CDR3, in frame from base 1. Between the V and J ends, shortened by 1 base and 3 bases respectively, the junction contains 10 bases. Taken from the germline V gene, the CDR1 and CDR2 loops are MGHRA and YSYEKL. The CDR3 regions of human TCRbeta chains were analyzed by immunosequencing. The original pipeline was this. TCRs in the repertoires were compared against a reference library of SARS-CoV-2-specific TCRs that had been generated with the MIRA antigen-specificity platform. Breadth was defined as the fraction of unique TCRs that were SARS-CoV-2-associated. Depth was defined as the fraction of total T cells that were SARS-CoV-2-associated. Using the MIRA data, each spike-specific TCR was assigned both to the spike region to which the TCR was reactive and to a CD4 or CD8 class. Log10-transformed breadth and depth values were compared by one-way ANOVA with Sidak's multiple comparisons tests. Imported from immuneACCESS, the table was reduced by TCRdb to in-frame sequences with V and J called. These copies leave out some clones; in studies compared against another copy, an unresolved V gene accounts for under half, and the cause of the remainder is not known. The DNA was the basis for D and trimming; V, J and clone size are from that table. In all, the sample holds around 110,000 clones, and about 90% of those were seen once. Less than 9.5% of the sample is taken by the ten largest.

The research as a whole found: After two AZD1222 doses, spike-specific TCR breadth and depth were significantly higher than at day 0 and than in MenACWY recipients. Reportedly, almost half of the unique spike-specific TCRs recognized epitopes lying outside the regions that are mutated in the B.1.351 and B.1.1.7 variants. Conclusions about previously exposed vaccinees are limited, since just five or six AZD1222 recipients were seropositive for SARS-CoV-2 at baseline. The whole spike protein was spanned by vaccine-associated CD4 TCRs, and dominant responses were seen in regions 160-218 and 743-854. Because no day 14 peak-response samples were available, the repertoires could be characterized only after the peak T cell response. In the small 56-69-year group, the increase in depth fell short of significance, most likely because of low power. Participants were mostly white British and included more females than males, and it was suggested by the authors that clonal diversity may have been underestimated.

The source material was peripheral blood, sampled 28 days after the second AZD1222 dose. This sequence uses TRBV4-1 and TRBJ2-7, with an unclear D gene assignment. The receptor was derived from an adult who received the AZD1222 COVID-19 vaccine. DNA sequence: TGCGCCAGCAGCCAAGCAGGCACCATCTACGAGCAGTACTTC. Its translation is CASSQAGTIYEQYF.